This TCR beta chain was found in a study of monozygotic twins with inflammatory bowel disease. As to this clonotype: Its antigen remains unidentified.

Findings of the study overall: Different T cell subtypes could not be distinguished.

The CDR3 is 14 amino acids. CDR1 is LGHDT, CDR2 YNNKEL, per germline (reference sequence). Every TCR library consumed roughly 4,000 ng of total RNA. For every sample, eight separate reactions were used to make cDNA. TCRdb reanalyzed the 5' RACE reads, giving one entry per CDR3 protein sequence and no DNA. The table lists fewer than 550,000 distinct CDR3 sequences. The sequence derives from a human donor with ulcerative colitis or Crohn's disease, or a healthy co-twin of an affected twin (not recorded which). The gene calls are TRBV3-1 and TRBJ1-4; the D gene TCRdb calls, TRBD1, cannot be checked with no DNA. Sample: blood. The CDR3 protein is CASSQYGTVEKLFF. Full variable domain (rest looked up from reference TRBV3-1 and TRBJ1-4): DTAVSQTPKYLVTQMGNDKSIKCEQNLGHDTMYWYKQDSKKFLKIMFSYNNKELIINETVPNRFSPKSPDKAHLNLHINSLELGDSAVYFCASSQYGTVEKLFFGSGTQLSVL.